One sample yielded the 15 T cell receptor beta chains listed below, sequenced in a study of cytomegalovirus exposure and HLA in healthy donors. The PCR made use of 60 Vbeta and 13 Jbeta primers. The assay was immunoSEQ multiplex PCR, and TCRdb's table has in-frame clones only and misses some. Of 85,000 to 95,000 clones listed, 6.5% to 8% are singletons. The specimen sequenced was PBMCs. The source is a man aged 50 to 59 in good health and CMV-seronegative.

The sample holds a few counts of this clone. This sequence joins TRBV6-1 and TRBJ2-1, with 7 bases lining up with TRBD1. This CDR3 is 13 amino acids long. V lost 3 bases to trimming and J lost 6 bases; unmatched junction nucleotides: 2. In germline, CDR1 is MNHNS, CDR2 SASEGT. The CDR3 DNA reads TGTGCCAGCAGTGACACAGGGGTCAATGAGCAGTTCTTC. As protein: CASSDTGVNEQFF.

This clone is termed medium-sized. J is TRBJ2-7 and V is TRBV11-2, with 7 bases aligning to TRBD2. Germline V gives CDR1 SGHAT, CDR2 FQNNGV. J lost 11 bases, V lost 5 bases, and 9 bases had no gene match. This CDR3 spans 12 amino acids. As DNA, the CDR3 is TGTGCCAGCAGCCAAGCCGAGGGGACTAAGTACTTC. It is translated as CASSQAEGTKYF.

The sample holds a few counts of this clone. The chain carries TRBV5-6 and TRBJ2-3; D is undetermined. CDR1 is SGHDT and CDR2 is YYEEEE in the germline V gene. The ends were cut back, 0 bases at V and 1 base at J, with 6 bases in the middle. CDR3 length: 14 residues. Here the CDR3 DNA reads TGTGCCAGCAGCTTGGACACCCGCACAGATACGCAGTATTTT. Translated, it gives CASSLDTRTDTQYF.

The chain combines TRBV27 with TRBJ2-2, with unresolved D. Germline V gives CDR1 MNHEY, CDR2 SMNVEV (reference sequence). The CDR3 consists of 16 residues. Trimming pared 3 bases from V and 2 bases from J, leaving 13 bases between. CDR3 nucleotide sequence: TGTGCCAGCAGTTTTATCAGTTTCAGTAACACCGGGGAGCTGTTTTTT. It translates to CASSFISFSNTGELFF.

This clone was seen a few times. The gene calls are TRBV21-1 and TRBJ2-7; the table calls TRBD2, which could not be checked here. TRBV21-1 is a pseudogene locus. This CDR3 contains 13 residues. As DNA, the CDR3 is TGTGCCAGCACCCTTCGTCCTGGTAGCGAGCAGTACTTC. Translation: CASTLRPGSEQYF.

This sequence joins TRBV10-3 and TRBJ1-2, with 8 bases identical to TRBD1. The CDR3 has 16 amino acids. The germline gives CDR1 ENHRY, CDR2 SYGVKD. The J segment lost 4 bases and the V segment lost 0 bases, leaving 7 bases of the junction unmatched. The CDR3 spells CAISESAGGAGYGYTF. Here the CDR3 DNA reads TGTGCCATCAGTGAGTCTGCAGGGGGCGCCGGCTATGGCTACACCTTC.

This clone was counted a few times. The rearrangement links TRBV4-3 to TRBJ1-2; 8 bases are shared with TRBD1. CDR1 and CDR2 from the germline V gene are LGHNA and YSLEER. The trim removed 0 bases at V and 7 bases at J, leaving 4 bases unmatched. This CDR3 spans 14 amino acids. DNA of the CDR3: TGCGCCAGCAGCCAAGAGCCAGGGGGCGGTGGCTACACCTTC. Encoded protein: CASSQEPGGGGYTF.

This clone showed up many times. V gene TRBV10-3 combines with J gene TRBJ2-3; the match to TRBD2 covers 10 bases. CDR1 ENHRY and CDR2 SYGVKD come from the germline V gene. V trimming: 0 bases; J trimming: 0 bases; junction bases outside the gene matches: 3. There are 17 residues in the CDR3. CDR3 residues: CAISESLAGGSTDTQYF. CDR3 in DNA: TGTGCCATCAGTGAGTCCTTAGCGGGAGGTAGCACAGATACGCAGTATTTT.

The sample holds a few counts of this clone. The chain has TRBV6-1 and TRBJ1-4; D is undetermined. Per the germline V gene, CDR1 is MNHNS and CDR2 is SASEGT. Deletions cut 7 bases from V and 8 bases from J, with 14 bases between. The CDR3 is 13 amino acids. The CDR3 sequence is CASIFDYGEKLFF. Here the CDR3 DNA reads TGTGCCAGCATCTTCGACTACGGGGAAAAACTGTTTTTT.

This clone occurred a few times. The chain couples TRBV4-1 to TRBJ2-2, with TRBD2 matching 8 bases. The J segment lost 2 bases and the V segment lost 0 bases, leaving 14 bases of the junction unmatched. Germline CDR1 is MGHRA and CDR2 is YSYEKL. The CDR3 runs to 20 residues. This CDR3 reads CASSQERLRGLDTNTGELFF. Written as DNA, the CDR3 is TGCGCCAGCAGCCAAGAAAGATTAAGGGGACTAGACACTAACACCGGGGAGCTGTTTTTT.

DNA of the CDR3: TGTGCCAGTAGTATAGAAAGCAGGGGCGCCTATGGCTACACCTTC. Amino acids: CASSIESRGAYGYTF. This rearrangement joins TRBV19 to TRBJ1-2; possible D gene TRBD1, 6 bases. The germline V and J ends were trimmed by 0 bases and 4 bases, with 12 bases remaining between them. The CDR3 loop spans 15 amino acids. CDR1 LNHDA and CDR2 SQIVND come from the germline V gene (reference sequence).

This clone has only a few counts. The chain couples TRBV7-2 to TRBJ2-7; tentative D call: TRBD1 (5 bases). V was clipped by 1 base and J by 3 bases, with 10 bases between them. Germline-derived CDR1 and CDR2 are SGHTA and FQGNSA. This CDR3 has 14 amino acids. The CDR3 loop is CASSLGQGGYEQYF. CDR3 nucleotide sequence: TGTGCCAGCAGCTTAGGGCAGGGCGGCTACGAGCAGTACTTC. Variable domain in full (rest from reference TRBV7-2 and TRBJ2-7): GAGVSQSPSNKVTEKGKDVELRCDPISGHTALYWYRQSLGQGLEFLIYFQGNSAPDKSGLPSDRFSAERTGGSVSTLTIQRTQQEDSAVYLCASSLGQGGYEQYFGPGTRLTVT.

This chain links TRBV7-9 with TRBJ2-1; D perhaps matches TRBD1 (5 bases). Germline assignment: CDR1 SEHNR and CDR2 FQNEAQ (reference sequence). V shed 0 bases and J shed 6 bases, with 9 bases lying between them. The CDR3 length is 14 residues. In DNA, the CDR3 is TGTGCCAGCAGCTTAGCAGGGGCTTTCAATGAGCAGTTCTTC. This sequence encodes CASSLAGAFNEQFF. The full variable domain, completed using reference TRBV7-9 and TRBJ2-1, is DTGVSQNPRHKITKRGQNVTFRCDPISEHNRLYWYRQTLGQGPEFLTYFQNEAQLEKSRLLSDRFSAERPKGSFSTLEIQRTEQGDSAMYLCASSLAGAFNEQFFGPGTRLTVL.

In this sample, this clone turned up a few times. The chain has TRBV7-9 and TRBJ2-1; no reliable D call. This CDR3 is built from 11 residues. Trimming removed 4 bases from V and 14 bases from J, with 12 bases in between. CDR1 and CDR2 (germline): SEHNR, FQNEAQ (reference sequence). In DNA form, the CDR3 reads TGTGCCAGCAGCTCCCTTGGCGGAAAGTTCTTC. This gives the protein CASSSLGGKFF.

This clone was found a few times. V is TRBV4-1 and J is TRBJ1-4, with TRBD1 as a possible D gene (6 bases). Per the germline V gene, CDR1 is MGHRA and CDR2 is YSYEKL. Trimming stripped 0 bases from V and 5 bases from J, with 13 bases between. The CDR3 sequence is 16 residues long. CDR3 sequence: CASSQESRGGNEKLFF. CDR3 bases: TGCGCCAGCAGCCAAGAGAGTAGGGGGGGAAATGAAAAACTGTTTTTT.